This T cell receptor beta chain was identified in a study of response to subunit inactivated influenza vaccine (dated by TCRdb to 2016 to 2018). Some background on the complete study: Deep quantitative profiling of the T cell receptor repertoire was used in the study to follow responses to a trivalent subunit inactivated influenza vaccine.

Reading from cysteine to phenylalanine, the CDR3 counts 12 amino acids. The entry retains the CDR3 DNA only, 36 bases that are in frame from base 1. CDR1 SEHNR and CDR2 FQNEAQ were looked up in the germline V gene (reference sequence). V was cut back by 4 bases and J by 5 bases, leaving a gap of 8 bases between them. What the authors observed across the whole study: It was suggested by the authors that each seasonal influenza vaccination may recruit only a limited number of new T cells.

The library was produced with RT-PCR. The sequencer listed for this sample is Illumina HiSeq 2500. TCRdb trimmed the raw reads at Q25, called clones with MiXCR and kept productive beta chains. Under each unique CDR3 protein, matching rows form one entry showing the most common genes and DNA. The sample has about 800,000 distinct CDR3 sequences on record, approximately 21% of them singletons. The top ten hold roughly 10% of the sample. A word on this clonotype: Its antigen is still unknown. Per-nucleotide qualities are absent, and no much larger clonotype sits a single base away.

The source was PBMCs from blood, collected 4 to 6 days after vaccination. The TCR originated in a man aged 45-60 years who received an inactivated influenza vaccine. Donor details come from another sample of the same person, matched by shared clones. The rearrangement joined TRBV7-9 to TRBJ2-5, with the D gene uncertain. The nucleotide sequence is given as TGTGCCAGCAGCTATTCATGGGAGACCCAGTACTTC. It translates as CASSYSWETQYF.